This entry concerns a single T cell receptor beta chain. Looked up from germline, CDR1 is MNHEY and CDR2 is SMNVEV (reference sequence). CDR3 length: 15 residues. J lost 6 bases, V lost 2 bases, and 5 bases had no gene match. The data were obtained in a study of blood T cells in healthy people across ages. Investigators took around 10 milliliters of peripheral blood from every donor. The authors ran a second PCR of about 6 to 11 cycles using a sample-barcoded 5' primer and a J-beta primer mix. TCRdb re-called the 5' RACE reads through MiXCR, storing one row per CDR3 protein. The repertoire holds 800,000 to 900,000 distinct CDR3 sequences, with around 62% as singletons.

Sequences were obtained from blood. V gene TRBV27 combines with J gene TRBJ2-1; 9 bases map to TRBD2. This receptor was taken from a man under 40 in good health. DNA of the CDR3: TGTGCCAGCAGTTTAGTAGCGGGGGTCCTCAATGAGCAGTTCTTC. This translates into CASSLVAGVLNEQFF.